This T cell receptor beta chain was sequenced in a study of cytomegalovirus exposure and HLA in healthy donors. 60 Vbeta and 13 Jbeta primers were used in PCR. In the original workflow: A later analysis counted 80 million or so unique TCR beta chains, about 11 million shared. Method: immunoSEQ multiplex PCR; TCRdb's copy keeps in-frame clones and lacks some. Clone size and the V and J calls come from that table; the DNA yielded D and trimming. The data contain 150,000 to 200,000 clones, 77% of them singletons. This clone was observed a handful of times. Its target is not known. This CDR3 is 13 amino acids long. Germline V lookup: CDR1 MDHEN, CDR2 SYDVKM. V was shortened by 6 bases and J by 6 bases, with 13 bases between the two germline ends. Study findings and constraints: Analysis was carried out at a later point, and it linked a missense DCLRE1C variant to TCR beta V- and J-gene trimming.

Sequencing used PBMCs. This rearrangement joins TRBV28 to TRBJ2-3, with D maybe TRBD1 (6 bases). This TCR was sampled from a woman in her twenties or thirties in good health and CMV-seronegative. The CDR3 protein is CASSPQGTDTQYF. CDR3 nucleotides: TGTGCCAGCAGCCCACAGGGAACCGATACGCAGTATTTT. Full variable domain (outside the CDR3, taken from reference TRBV28 and TRBJ2-3): DVKVTQSSRYLVKRTGEKVFLECVQDMDHENMFWYRQDPGLGLRLIYFSYDVKMKEKGDIPEGYSVSREKKERFSLILESASTNQTSMYLCASSPQGTDTQYFGPGTRLTVL.